Listed here are 27 T cell receptor beta chains from one sample, sequenced in a study of spatial heterogeneity in lung cancer. As to time point: blood at routine non-recurrence follow-up after resection. TCRdb re-analysed the 5' RACE reads in MiXCR, keeping a single row per CDR3 protein. The sample shows fewer than 30,000 distinct CDR3 sequences, 8.5% to 10% of them seen only once. The sample in question was PBMCs, obtained at follow-up. The source of these receptors is a male donor with early-stage non-small cell lung cancer.

This clonotype has ten or more counts. The chain links TRBV12-3 or TRBV12-4 to TRBJ1-1; D remains unclear. Trimming pared 3 bases from V and 0 bases from J, leaving 11 bases between. The CDR3 length is 15 residues. The CDR3 region has the DNA TGTGCCAGCAGTTTTGAGGGCAGGCTGAACACTGAAGCTTTCTTT. This codes for CASSFEGRLNTEAFF.

This clonotype was seen at least ten times. The V and J genes are TRBV6-1 and TRBJ1-5; TRBD1 is a possible D gene (6 bases). The germline CDR1 and CDR2 sequences are MNHNS and SASEGT. The CDR3 consists of 11 residues. V lost 7 bases and J 12 bases, leaving 13 bases between the germline ends. The CDR3 DNA follows: TGTGCCAGCAACAGCCAGGGGCTCCAGCATTTT. Translation: CASNSQGLQHF.

About this clonotype: An end of the junction differs from the germline gene, which may be a read error. The rearrangement uses TRBV4-2 and TRBJ2-3; D is unresolved. Germline V gene lookup returns CDR1 LGHNA and CDR2 YNFKEQ. The CDR3 has 14 amino acids. The DNA for the CDR3 is TGTACCAGCAGCTCCCGATTAAGCACAGATACGCAGTATTTT. This gives the protein CTSSSRLSTDTQYF.

This clonotype appeared many times. This rearrangement joins TRBV28 to TRBJ2-1; TRBD2 aligns across 10 bases. Germline loops: CDR1 MDHEN, CDR2 SYDVKM. The CDR3 runs to 15 residues. V shed 5 bases, J shed 9 bases, and the junction held 10 bases outside the gene matches. The CDR3 nucleotides are TGTGCCAGCAGTCGTGAGCGGGGGGGCCGAGGTGAGCAGTTCTTC. Its translation is CASSRERGGRGEQFF.

The V gene is TRBV5-6, the J gene TRBJ2-7, with D uncertain. CDR1 is SGHDT and CDR2 is YYEEEE in the germline V gene. V lost 7 bases, J lost 5 bases, and 22 bases lay in between. The CDR3 is 15 residues long. The CDR3 is CASGKGPLKLDEQYF. The CDR3 nucleotides read TGTGCCAGCGGGAAAGGGCCCCTAAAACTCGACGAGCAGTACTTC.

This clonotype was detected ten times or more. The V and J genes are TRBV6-2 or TRBV6-3 and TRBJ2-5; D ambiguous. Trimming left V 7 bases short and J 4 bases short, with 4 bases between. Germline V gives CDR1 MNHEY, CDR2 SVGEGT. The CDR3 sequence is 10 residues long. The CDR3 here is CASKRETQYF. The CDR3 DNA follows: TGTGCCAGCAAGAGAGAGACCCAGTACTTC.

This clonotype was picked up many times. V gene TRBV10-3 combines with J gene TRBJ2-3; either TRBD1 or TRBD2 may supply D (5 bases each). V was clipped by 3 bases and J by 1 base, with 8 bases between them. Germline lookup yields CDR1 ENHRY and CDR2 SYGVKD. CDR3 length equals 14 residues. The CDR3, as DNA: TGTGCCATCAGTGACGGGGCGGGCACAGATACGCAGTATTTT. Protein sequence: CAISDGAGTDTQYF.

V and J are TRBV7-9 and TRBJ2-7, with TRBD1 identical over 7 bases. This CDR3 is built from 15 residues. Germline V gives CDR1 SEHNR, CDR2 FQNEAQ (reference sequence). V lost 0 bases and J lost 4; bases outside the gene matches: 6. The CDR3 protein is CASSLASDRVYEQYF. CDR3 in DNA: TGTGCCAGCAGCTTAGCGAGCGACAGGGTATACGAGCAGTACTTC.

Note on this clonotype: This may come from a read error, since a much larger clone is one base off. The missing conserved phenylalanine or tryptophan at the end of this CDR3 makes a read error likely. The chain combines TRBV11-2 with TRBJ2-3; 12 nucleotides line up with TRBD2. V lost 5 bases and J lost 0; bases outside the gene matches: 9. This CDR3 has 18 residues. Germline V gives CDR1 SGHAT, CDR2 FQNNGV. In DNA form, the CDR3 reads TGTGCCAGCAGCCTTTGGACTAGCGGGGACCCAAGCACAGATACGCAGTATTTG. Protein: CASSLWTSGDPSTDTQYL.

This clonotype was observed at least ten times. The chain joins TRBV30 to TRBJ1-4; TRBD1 matches 8 bases. Germline CDR1 is GTSNPN and CDR2 is SVGIG (reference sequence). Unmatched junction bases numbered 5, after V lost 3 bases and J lost 8 bases. This CDR3 has 13 amino acids. The CDR3 DNA sequence: TGTGCCTGGAGGGGGACAGGTGGAGAAAAACTGTTTTTT. It yields the protein CAWRGTGGEKLFF. The whole variable domain, remainder taken from reference TRBV30 and TRBJ1-4, is SQTIHQWPATLVQPVGSPLSLECTVEGTSNPNLYWYRQAAGRGLQLLFYSVGIGQISSEVPQNLSASRPQDRQFILSSKKLLLSDSGFYLCAWRGTGGEKLFFGSGTQLSVL.

This clonotype was counted ten times or more. The DNA for the CDR3 is TGTGCCAGCAGAAAGGCCGGGACAGACTCCTACGAGCAGTACTTC. Translation gives CASRKAGTDSYEQYF. J is TRBJ2-7 and V is TRBV6-1; 7 bases align to TRBD1. V trimming: 6 bases; J trimming: 0 bases; junction bases outside the gene matches: 8. The CDR3 has 15 amino acids. Per the germline V gene, CDR1 is MNHNS and CDR2 is SASEGT.

Details on this clonotype: A much larger clone differs by one base, so this may be a read error. The chain is built from TRBV27 and TRBJ1-6; D not certain. Per germline, CDR1 MNHEY and CDR2 SMNVEV (reference sequence). The V end was cut by 8 bases, the J end by 9 bases, with 14 bases between. The length of the CDR3 is 13 residues. The CDR3 bases are TGTGCCAGCGCCTACGAAGTAGGTTCACCCCTCCACTTT. Protein: CASAYEVGSPLHF.

There are a few counts of this clonotype. This sequence joins TRBV2 and TRBJ2-5; TRBD2 agrees at 11 bases. The germline V gene encodes CDR1 SNHLY and CDR2 FYNNEI. Unmatched junction bases numbered 6, after V lost 6 bases and J lost 3 bases. This CDR3 spans 15 amino acids. DNA for the CDR3: TGTGCCAGCAGCGCTGGGACTAGCGGAAAAGAGACCCAGTACTTC. Translated, it gives CASSAGTSGKETQYF.

This clonotype was observed a handful of times. This chain joins TRBV11-1 and TRBJ2-1; 9 bases map to TRBD1. Losses at the gene ends were 1 base for V and 4 bases for J; bases not matched to a gene: 8. The CDR3 length is 17 residues. Germline V gives CDR1 SGHAT, CDR2 FQDESV (reference sequence). The CDR3 region has the DNA TGTGCCAGCAGCTTAGAATCGGTGGGACAGGGTTACAATGAGCAGTTCTTC. It codes for CASSLESVGQGYNEQFF. The variable domain in full, completed from reference TRBV11-1 and TRBJ2-1, reads EAEVAQSPRYKITEKSQAVAFWCDPISGHATLYWYRQILGQGPELLVQFQDESVVDDSQLPKDRFSAERLKGVDSTLKIQPAELGDSAMYLCASSLESVGQGYNEQFFGPGTRLTVL.

This clonotype was seen more than once but under ten times. This chain uses TRBV2 with TRBJ1-4, with D perhaps matching TRBD1 (5 bases). Trimming stripped 10 bases from V and 8 bases from J, with 14 bases between. The CDR3 spans 12 residues. CDR1 is SNHLY, CDR2 FYNNEI, per germline. CDR3: CANAQGGEKLFF. For the CDR3, the DNA is TGTGCCAACGCTCAGGGTGGCGAAAAACTGTTTTTT.

This clonotype was recorded at least ten times. The chain's CDR3 is CASSPSLAGGQETQYF. The CDR3 coding sequence is TGCGCCAGCAGCCCATCCCTAGCGGGGGGACAAGAGACCCAGTACTTC. The chain links TRBV5-1 to TRBJ2-5; 11 bases agree with TRBD2. The CDR3 loop spans 16 amino acids. From germline, CDR1 is SGHRS and CDR2 YFSETQ. The J segment lost 2 bases and the V segment lost 4 bases, leaving 7 bases of the junction unmatched.

This clonotype was counted only a few times. The rearrangement joins TRBV4-2 to TRBJ2-7, with 8 bases aligning to TRBD2. With V trimmed by 5 bases and J by 1 base, 7 bases remained unmatched. The CDR3 is made up of 15 amino acids. Looked up from germline, CDR1 is LGHNA and CDR2 is YNFKEQ. The CDR3 loop is CASSSRGGLSYEQYF. CDR3 nucleotides: TGTGCCAGCAGCTCCCGGGGGGGGCTGTCCTACGAGCAGTACTTC.

This clonotype was picked up a small number of times. The chain recombines TRBV19 with TRBJ2-2; D unresolved. V gave up 5 bases and J gave up 3 bases, with 13 bases separating them. This CDR3 spans 15 amino acids. In germline, CDR1 is LNHDA, CDR2 SQIVND (reference sequence). The CDR3: CASSLAPGYTGELFF. CDR3 DNA: TGTGCCAGTAGTCTCGCCCCCGGGTACACCGGGGAGCTGTTTTTT.

This clonotype was found many times. The chain has TRBV28 and TRBJ1-6, with 10 bases aligning to TRBD1. J lost 13 bases, V lost 2 bases, and 14 bases had no gene match. This CDR3 contains 17 residues. Germline CDR1 is MDHEN and CDR2 is SYDVKM. The CDR3 DNA is TGTGCCAGCAGTTTAGTACCCCCCGGACAGGGGGTTCGGCCCCTCCACTTT. As protein: CASSLVPPGQGVRPLHF.

The V call is TRBV27, the J call TRBJ2-7; D is undetermined. The CDR3 length is 14 residues. Germline V CDR1 and CDR2: MNHEY, SMNVEV (reference sequence). V was shortened by 2 bases and J by 0 bases, with 8 bases between the two germline ends. The DNA for the CDR3 is TGTGCCAGCAGTTTAACGGGTCCCTCCTACGAGCAGTACTTC. Protein sequence: CASSLTGPSYEQYF.

The sample holds a few counts of this clonotype. The chain joins TRBV7-2 to TRBJ2-1; TRBD2 matches at 9 bases. Trimming cost V 5 bases and J 6 bases; bases outside gene matches: 11. CDR3 length: 16 residues. Germline V gene sequence: CDR1 SGHTA, CDR2 FQGNSA. In DNA, the CDR3 is TGTGCCAGCAGCAGAACTAGCGGGTCGTCCCCCAATGAGCAGTTCTTC. It specifies CASSRTSGSSPNEQFF.

The table lists this clonotype with a few counts. The V gene is TRBV29-1, the J gene TRBJ2-1; D call uncertain. This CDR3 has 12 residues. CDR1 is SQVTM, CDR2 ANQGSEA, per germline. The V end was cut by 3 bases, the J end by 6 bases, with 9 bases between. CDR3: CSVEAGFNEQFF. In DNA, the CDR3 is TGCAGCGTTGAGGCAGGATTCAATGAGCAGTTCTTC.

This clonotype was recorded at least ten times. The rearrangement links TRBV20-1 to TRBJ1-5; no definite D call. The CDR3 spans 13 residues. Germline-derived CDR1 and CDR2 are DFQATT and SNEGSKA (reference sequence). Between the trimmed V and J ends, which lost 1 base and 7 bases, there was a span of 11 bases. CDR3 DNA sequence: TGCAGTGCTAGAGGTGGAGTACAACAGCCCCAGCATTTT. It codes for CSARGGVQQPQHF.

This clonotype was picked up many times. The chain uses TRBV29-1 and TRBJ2-5; no clear D gene. Between the trimmed V and J ends, which lost 1 base and 1 base, there was a span of 7 bases. CDR1 is SQVTM, CDR2 ANQGSEA, per germline. CDR3 length: 13 residues. CDR3 loop: CSVEGGIQETQYF. In DNA form, the CDR3 reads TGCAGCGTTGAAGGGGGAATCCAAGAGACCCAGTACTTC.

This clonotype was recorded a few times. The V and J genes are TRBV5-1 and TRBJ2-7; a weak D match, TRBD2 (5 bases). Trimming stripped 0 bases from V and 7 bases from J, with 14 bases between. Germline assignment: CDR1 SGHRS and CDR2 YFSETQ. The CDR3 runs to 14 residues. CDR3 amino acids: CASSLVEASLEQYF. The CDR3 nucleotides read TGCGCCAGCAGCTTGGTGGAGGCGTCCTTGGAGCAGTACTTC.

This clonotype has ten or more counts. The chain combines TRBV5-4 with TRBJ2-3, with 16 bases matching TRBD2. This CDR3 has 17 amino acids. Trimming removed 4 bases from V and 3 bases from J; junction bases left unmatched: 5. Germline assignment: CDR1 SGHNT and CDR2 YYREEE (reference sequence). For the CDR3, the DNA is TGTGCCAGCAGCCAGGGACTAGCGGGGGGGCGGACAGATACGCAGTATTTT. Translating it yields CASSQGLAGGRTDTQYF.

V is TRBV20-1 and J is TRBJ2-4, with 7 nucleotides matching TRBD1. The CDR3 has 16 residues. Trimming took 0 bases from V and 0 from J; bases not matched to a gene: 5. Germline CDR1 and CDR2: DFQATT and SNEGSKA (reference sequence). CDR3 sequence (DNA): TGCAGTGCTAGAGAGAGGACAGGATTAGCCAAAAACATTCAGTACTTC. As protein: CSARERTGLAKNIQYF.